The 10 T cell receptor beta chains given below trace back to one sample, sequenced in a study of blood T cell repertoires in COVID-19. The protocol was immunoSEQ multiplex PCR, while the TCRdb copy is restricted to in-frame clones and leaves out a portion. In the table there are around 13,000 clones, around 90% of which are singletons. Sequenced material: peripheral blood. Every receptor here comes from a woman aged 70 to 79 with active COVID-19.

The V call is TRBV6-2 or TRBV6-3, the J call TRBJ2-7; D gene ambiguous. Germline V gives CDR1 MNHEY, CDR2 SVGEGT. V lost 4 bases and J lost 3, with 10 bases in between. The CDR3 contains 13 residues. Here the CDR3 DNA reads TGTGCCAGCAGTTCCGTCAGGAACTACGAGCAGTACTTC. Protein sequence: CASSSVRNYEQYF.

The CDR3 reads CATSDNRGNTGELFF. The DNA of the CDR3 is TGTGCCACCAGTGACAACAGGGGGAACACCGGGGAGCTGTTTTTT. The rearrangement links TRBV24-1 to TRBJ2-2; 7 nucleotides line up with TRBD1. The CDR3 consists of 15 residues. The trim removed 4 bases at V and 1 base at J, leaving 2 bases unmatched. The V gene's germline CDR1 is KGHDR and CDR2 SFDVKD.

This clone came up once. The chain has TRBV18 and TRBJ2-4, with 7 bases aligning to TRBD2. The germline gives CDR1 KGHSH, CDR2 LQKENI. Losses at the gene ends were 1 base for V and 0 bases for J; bases not matched to a gene: 6. This CDR3 has 17 residues. CDR3 nucleotide sequence: TGTGCCAGCTCACCACAGGGAGGGTACCGAGCCAAAAACATTCAGTACTTC. It codes for CASSPQGGYRAKNIQYF.

The chain links TRBV7-9 to TRBJ2-7; perhaps TRBD1 as D (5 bases). V lost 5 bases to trimming and J lost 2 bases, with 16 bases between them. The CDR3 totals 15 residues. Germline V gene sequence: CDR1 SEHNR, CDR2 FQNEAQ (reference sequence). The CDR3 DNA reads as TGTGCCAGCAGCCCACAGGTACTTAAACCCTACGAGCAGTACTTC. Translation gives CASSPQVLKPYEQYF.

The chain has TRBV29-1 and TRBJ2-7; TRBD2 matches at 14 bases. The V gene end was trimmed by 3 bases and the J gene end by 4 bases; junction bases not matched to a gene: 8. The CDR3 contains 16 residues. Germline-derived CDR1 and CDR2 are SQVTM and ANQGSEA. CDR3 DNA sequence: TGCAGCGTTGACTCCGGGACTAGCGGGAGAGGTTACGAGCAGTACTTC. Its protein is CSVDSGTSGRGYEQYF.

This clone has just one count. The gene calls are TRBV7-9 and TRBJ2-3, with 7 bases lining up with TRBD2. J lost 4 bases, V lost 2 bases, and 6 bases had no gene match. This CDR3 comprises 15 residues. Germline loops: CDR1 SEHNR, CDR2 FQNEAQ (reference sequence). The CDR3: CASSLYGGNSDTQYF. For the CDR3, the DNA is TGTGCCAGCAGCTTATACGGGGGGAACTCAGATACGCAGTATTTT.

The chain joins TRBV2 to TRBJ2-1; perhaps TRBD2 as D (5 bases). The CDR3 runs to 16 residues. Deletions cut 7 bases from V and 3 bases from J, with 19 bases between. CDR1 SNHLY and CDR2 FYNNEI come from the germline V gene. DNA of the CDR3: TGTGCCAGCATTCCCGGAGGCTATTACTACTACAATGAGCAGTTCTTC. As protein: CASIPGGYYYYNEQFF.

This sequence joins TRBV4-2 and TRBJ1-2; 9 bases line up with TRBD1. The CDR3 has 16 amino acids. From germline, CDR1 is LGHNA and CDR2 YNFKEQ. J was trimmed by 2 bases and V by 3 bases; bases with no gene match: 7. CDR3 sequence (DNA): TGTGCCAGCAGCCAGGGTGGACAGGGGTGGAACTATGGCTACACCTTC. Translation gives CASSQGGQGWNYGYTF.

This chain connects TRBV14 to TRBJ2-3, with D hard to call. The CDR3 sequence is 12 residues long. CDR1 is SGHDN, CDR2 FVKESK, per germline. Trimming removed 4 bases from V and 6 bases from J, with 8 bases in between. CDR3: CASSPSVDTQYF. The DNA for the CDR3 is TGTGCCAGCAGCCCCTCGGTGGATACGCAGTATTTT.

The V call is TRBV25-1, the J call TRBJ2-3, with 12 bases fitting TRBD2. Germline trimming cut 3 bases from V and 2 bases from J; bases unmatched to any gene: 6. CDR1 is MGHDK and CDR2 is SYGVNS in the germline V gene. The CDR3 length is 17 residues. The CDR3 DNA reads as TGTGCCAGCAGTGATCACGGACTAGCGGGATACACAGATACGCAGTATTTT. As protein: CASSDHGLAGYTDTQYF.